Given below is one T cell receptor (delta chain) in context. A read error may be the cause here, since a much bigger clone is one base away. Additional DNA sequences in this sample encode the identical CDR3. Germline CDR1 and CDR2: GEAIGNYY and EKD. The CDR3 covers 16 residues. The data are from a study of gamma-delta T cells after stem cell transplantation. TCRdb applied CATT to the RT-PCR reads for clone calling. This table holds over 7,500 delta-chain clones, roughly 15% found once. What was sequenced was gamma-delta T cells. The chain is built from TRDV2 and TRDJ1, with 10 bases aligning to TRDD3. The sequence derives from a human donor. It is not recorded whose cells these are; they may come from a transplant donor. CDR3 in DNA: TGTGCCTGTGTCCTCTGGGGGATAAGGAAAACCGATAAACTCATCTTC. This sequence encodes CACVLWGIRKTDKLIF.